Listed here is a single T cell receptor beta chain. V shed 2 bases, J shed 7 bases, and the junction held 11 bases outside the gene matches. The CDR3 runs to 16 residues. The germline gives CDR1 SGDLS, CDR2 YYNGEE. This sample was taken from a study of control samples from healthy donors and cancer patients. Libraries were prepared by immunoSEQ multiplex PCR; TCRdb keeps only in-frame clonotypes and omits some of them. The sample yields approximately 220,000 clones, just under 95% seen once. The rearrangement links TRBV9 to TRBJ1-1; 10 nucleotides line up with TRBD1. The clonotype was recovered from a man aged 45-60 years in good health. Sequencing was performed on blood. The CDR3 nucleotides are TGTGCCAGCAGCGTTATGACAGGGGGCGTAGGCAATGAAGCTTTCTTT. Its protein product is CASSVMTGGVGNEAFF.